This T cell receptor (beta chain) was observed in a study of cytomegalovirus exposure and HLA in healthy donors. Study-wide results and limits: In a later analysis, several top co-occurrence clusters appeared linked to parvovirus B19, influenza, CMV and Epstein-Barr virus. In a later analysis, CMV-associated beta chains were mostly HLA-associated, it appeared.

Use of 60 Vbeta and 13 Jbeta primers characterized the PCR. Assay used: immunoSEQ multiplex PCR; TCRdb lists only in-frame clones, some missing. The sample yields 75,000 to 90,000 clones, around 81% seen once. For this clone: Its antigen is still unknown.

The sequence derives from a male donor in good health and CMV-seropositive. The sample consisted of PBMCs.

The CDR3 DNA follows: TGTGCCAGCAGCGGGGACAACCCGACTGAAGCTTTCTTT. As protein: CASSGDNPTEAFF. The rearrangement uses TRBV5-4 and TRBJ1-1, with a tentative D call TRBD1 (6 bases). This CDR3 is built from 13 residues. CDR1 and CDR2 from the germline V gene are SGHNT and YYREEE (reference sequence). The V end lost 4 bases, the J end lost 5 bases, and 12 bases lay between the germline ends. Together with reference TRBV5-4 and TRBJ1-1, the CDR3 gives the full variable domain: ETGVTQSPTHLIKTRGQQVTLRCSSQSGHNTVSWYQQALGQGPQFIFQYYREEENGRGNFPPRFSGLQFPNYSSELNVNALELDDSALYLCASSGDNPTEAFFGQGTRLTVV.